A single sample gave rise to the 26 T cell receptor beta chains below, sequenced in a study of cytomegalovirus exposure and HLA in healthy donors. Use of 60 Vbeta and 13 Jbeta primers characterized the PCR. The repertoire was sequenced with immunoSEQ multiplex PCR; TCRdb's copy has only in-frame clones and lacks some. The sample consists of under 130,000 clones, roughly 71% of them appearing once. Material for sequencing was PBMCs. These receptors were collected from a man aged 35 to 55 in good health and CMV-seropositive.

The rearrangement uses TRBV10-1 and TRBJ2-7; a weak D match, TRBD2 (5 bases). V was trimmed by 4 bases and J by 5 bases, leaving 9 bases between them. The CDR3 contains 12 residues. Germline CDR1 and CDR2: WNHNN and SYGVQD (reference sequence). CDR3 DNA: TGCGCCAGCAGTGGACCGGAGGACGAGCAGTACTTC. This sequence encodes CASSGPEDEQYF.

The chain combines TRBV30 with TRBJ2-2; 11 positions agree with TRBD2. Germline-derived CDR1 and CDR2 are GTSNPN and SVGIG (reference sequence). The CDR3 is 16 residues long. J gave up 6 bases and V 5 bases, and 11 bases lay outside the gene matches. The CDR3 sequence: CAWLYPTSGIPGELFF. The CDR3 DNA follows: TGTGCCTGGCTATACCCGACTAGCGGGATCCCCGGGGAGCTGTTTTTT. The full variable domain, its missing parts supplied by reference TRBV30 and TRBJ2-2, is SQTIHQWPATLVQPVGSPLSLECTVEGTSNPNLYWYRQAAGRGLQLLFYSVGIGQISSEVPQNLSASRPQDRQFILSSKKLLLSDSGFYLCAWLYPTSGIPGELFFGEGSRLTVL.

The chain is built from TRBV9 and TRBJ2-1; 8 bases line up with TRBD2. This CDR3 contains 15 residues. The germline V gene has CDR1 SGDLS and CDR2 YYNGEE. Trimming at V came to 2 bases and at J to 8 bases, leaving 9 bases not matched to a gene. As DNA, the CDR3 is TGTGCCAGCAGCGTTTGGTCGGGAGGGGGGGATGAGCAGTTCTTC. Translating gives CASSVWSGGGDEQFF.

This chain uses TRBV7-8 with TRBJ1-3; D gene unclear. CDR1 is SGHVS and CDR2 is FQNEAQ in the germline V gene. The CDR3 covers 14 residues. The V gene lost 5 bases and the J gene lost 0 bases, with 8 bases spanning the gap. The CDR3 protein is CASSRSNSGNTIYF. CDR3 nucleotide sequence: TGTGCCAGCAGCCGTAGCAACTCTGGAAACACCATATATTTT.

The chain carries TRBV4-3 and TRBJ2-1; 7 bases are shared with TRBD1. V gave up 0 bases and J gave up 4 bases; unmatched junction bases: 9. The germline CDR1 and CDR2 sequences are LGHNA and YSLEER. The CDR3 is 17 amino acids. CDR3 in DNA: TGCGCCAGCAGCCAAGATTTGAGCGGACAGGTATACAATGAGCAGTTCTTC. Its protein product is CASSQDLSGQVYNEQFF.

The DNA for the CDR3 is TGTGCCAGCAGCGTAGGGGGCAGGCCGAACACTGAAGCTTTCTTT. It translates to CASSVGGRPNTEAFF. This chain joins TRBV9 and TRBJ1-1, with a weak D call TRBD1 (5 bases). Germline V gene sequence: CDR1 SGDLS, CDR2 YYNGEE. The CDR3 has 15 residues. Trimming shortened V by 0 bases and J by 1 base, and 10 bases separated the two germline ends.

This sequence joins TRBV7-3 and TRBJ1-1; 8 bases fit TRBD1. CDR1 and CDR2 (germline): SGHTA, FQGTGA. The V gene end was trimmed by 8 bases and the J gene end by 1 base; junction bases not matched to a gene: 6. The CDR3 extends over 14 amino acids. The CDR3 loop is CASRPGGPNTEAFF. Written as DNA, the CDR3 is TGTGCCAGCCGCCCAGGGGGCCCGAACACTGAAGCTTTCTTT.

This sequence joins TRBV4-3 and TRBJ2-2, with TRBD1 matching 9 bases. With 3 bases clipped from V and 2 bases from J, the junction kept 7 bases outside the gene matches. There are 17 residues in the CDR3. Germline lookup yields CDR1 LGHNA and CDR2 YSLEER. CDR3 in DNA: TGCGCCAGCAGCCAGGAACAGGGGGCCGCTAACACCGGGGAGCTGTTTTTT. Translating it yields CASSQEQGAANTGELFF.

This clone turned up a few times. The rearrangement joins TRBV9 to TRBJ2-5; TRBD1 aligns across 9 bases. CDR3 size: 19 residues. The germline V gene has CDR1 SGDLS and CDR2 YYNGEE. The trim removed 0 bases at V and 1 base at J, leaving 13 bases unmatched. The CDR3 sequence is CASSVGRTGAVPVQETQYF. For the CDR3, the DNA is TGTGCCAGCAGCGTAGGGCGGACAGGGGCCGTCCCCGTCCAAGAGACCCAGTACTTC. Using reference TRBV9 and TRBJ2-5 for the parts outside the CDR3, the full variable domain is DSGVTQTPKHLITATGQRVTLRCSPRSGDLSVYWYQQSLDQGLQFLIQYYNGEERAKGNILERFSAQQFPDLHSELNLSSLELGDSALYFCASSVGRTGAVPVQETQYFGPGTRLLVL.

V gene TRBV30 combines with J gene TRBJ1-2, with D maybe TRBD1 (5 bases). V lost 0 bases, J lost 6 bases, and 11 bases lay in between. Per the germline V gene, CDR1 is GTSNPN and CDR2 is SVGIG (reference sequence). This CDR3 is built from 13 residues. CDR3 residues: CAWSVSRGNGYTF. DNA for the CDR3: TGTGCCTGGAGTGTATCCCGGGGGAATGGCTACACCTTC.

The chain uses TRBV9 and TRBJ2-2; TRBD2 aligns across 7 bases. This CDR3 is 14 amino acids long. V was pared by 5 bases and J by 7 bases, with 8 bases of the junction left unmatched. The V gene's germline CDR1 is SGDLS and CDR2 YYNGEE. The CDR3 loop is CASSPAGTDGELFF. The CDR3 region has the DNA TGTGCCAGCAGTCCAGCGGGAACGGACGGGGAGCTGTTTTTT.

The V and J genes are TRBV6-5 and TRBJ2-3, with 10 bases matching TRBD2. CDR3 length: 15 residues. Trimming took 6 bases from V and 0 from J; bases not matched to a gene: 3. Per germline, CDR1 MNHEY and CDR2 SVGAGI. The chain's CDR3 is CASSPLAGSTDTQYF. CDR3 DNA: TGTGCCAGCAGCCCACTAGCGGGGAGCACAGATACGCAGTATTTT.

The V and J genes are TRBV5-6 and TRBJ2-7; 9 bases are shared with TRBD2. In germline, CDR1 is SGHDT, CDR2 YYEEEE. The length of the CDR3 is 13 residues. V shed 4 bases and J 3 bases; nucleotides not matched to a gene: 2. CDR3 DNA: TGTGCCAGCAGCCCTAGCGGGAACTACGAGCAGTACGTC. This codes for CASSPSGNYEQYV.

This clone was counted only a few times. The chain has TRBV27 and TRBJ2-3; 11 bases are shared with TRBD2. The CDR3 is 16 amino acids. Germline values: CDR1 MNHEY, CDR2 SMNVEV (reference sequence). Trimming cost V 5 bases and J 0 bases; bases outside gene matches: 4. The CDR3 DNA reads TGTGCCAGCAGTATACTAGCGGGGGCTAGCACAGATACGCAGTATTTT. This sequence encodes CASSILAGASTDTQYF.

The chain recombines TRBV6-5 with TRBJ1-5; 10 bases match TRBD1. The germline V gene has CDR1 MNHEY and CDR2 SVGAGI. CDR3 size: 15 residues. With V trimmed by 0 bases and J by 5 bases, 1 base remained unmatched. CDR3 sequence (DNA): TGTGCCAGCAGTTACTCCGGGACAGGGGATCAGCCCCAGCATTTT. This translates into CASSYSGTGDQPQHF.

The V gene is TRBV9, the J gene TRBJ2-1; the match to TRBD1 covers 7 bases. Trimming cost V 3 bases and J 1 base; bases outside gene matches: 10. Germline CDR1 is SGDLS and CDR2 is YYNGEE. This CDR3 is built from 17 residues. The CDR3 DNA sequence: TGTGCCAGCAGCGACTACAGGGGTGAGAGGTCCTACAATGAGCAGTTCTTC. It specifies CASSDYRGERSYNEQFF.

This chain joins TRBV9 and TRBJ2-3, with 7 positions matching TRBD2. The V gene's germline CDR1 is SGDLS and CDR2 YYNGEE. Trimming removed 1 base from V and 0 bases from J; junction bases left unmatched: 2. The CDR3 has 15 residues. CDR3 bases: TGTGCCAGCAGCGTAAGCGGGGTAAGCACAGATACGCAGTATTTT. The encoded protein is CASSVSGVSTDTQYF.

On this clone: The sample contains more than one DNA sequence encoding this CDR3. The rearrangement joins TRBV4-1 to TRBJ1-5; D is unresolved. In germline, CDR1 is MGHRA, CDR2 YSYEKL. The CDR3 spans 13 residues. Trimming took off 0 bases at V and 6 bases at J, with 6 bases between the two ends. This CDR3 reads CASSQDRGQPQHF. CDR3 nucleotides: TGCGCCAGCAGCCAAGATCGAGGTCAGCCCCAGCATTTT.

On this clone itself: One end of the junction fails to match germline, which may point to a read error. The chain carries TRBV7-7 and TRBJ2-5; 12 nucleotides line up with TRBD1. Germline CDR1 reads SSHAT; CDR2 reads FNYEAQ (reference sequence). This CDR3 spans 15 amino acids. CDR3 residues: CASRPGTGGEETQYF. The CDR3 DNA reads as TGTGCTAGCAGACCCGGGACAGGGGGCGAAGAGACCCAGTACTTC.

This chain links TRBV15 with TRBJ2-3; 8 nucleotides match TRBD2. V lost 1 base, J lost 3 bases, and 3 bases stayed unmatched. This CDR3 comprises 15 residues. The germline V gene encodes CDR1 LNHNV and CDR2 YYDKDF (reference sequence). CDR3 sequence: CATSRVPGGTDTQYF. CDR3 nucleotide sequence: TGTGCCACCAGCAGAGTCCCGGGAGGGACAGATACGCAGTATTTT.

This clone turned up a few times. The CDR3 region has the DNA TGTGCCAGCAGTTACCGCCGCCAGGGGAACACTGAAGCTTTCTTT. It is translated as CASSYRRQGNTEAFF. The genes are TRBV6-5 and TRBJ1-1; tentatively, D is TRBD1 (5 bases). V lost 2 bases and J 1 base, leaving 11 bases between the germline ends. The CDR3 sequence is 15 residues long. Germline CDR1 and CDR2: MNHEY and SVGAGI.

The chain combines TRBV10-2 with TRBJ2-1; TRBD2 matches at 10 bases. CDR3 length: 15 residues. Trimming removed 7 bases from V and 4 bases from J; junction bases left unmatched: 7. Germline-derived CDR1 and CDR2 are WSHSY and SAAADI. The CDR3 region is CASTALAGEYNEQFF. CDR3 bases: TGCGCCAGCACGGCTCTAGCGGGAGAGTACAATGAGCAGTTCTTC.

The J gene is TRBJ2-1, the V gene TRBV25-1, with 7 bases matching TRBD1. The ends lost 3 bases at V and 1 base at J; junction bases unmatched: 6. The CDR3 loop spans 16 amino acids. CDR1 and CDR2 from the germline V gene are MGHDK and SYGVNS. The CDR3 bases are TGTGCCAGCAGTGACAAAGGGGGCTTTTCCTACAATGAGCAGTTCTTC. Encoded protein: CASSDKGGFSYNEQFF.

The CDR3 nucleotides are TGCAGCCCCCTTGGGCCATCGGGGACTGAAGCTTTCTTT. Protein sequence: CSPLGPSGTEAFF. The chain recombines TRBV29-1 with TRBJ1-1; D is ambiguous. Germline assignment: CDR1 SQVTM and CDR2 ANQGSEA. Trimming cost V 8 bases and J 5 bases, with 18 bases left between them. This CDR3 has 13 amino acids.

In nucleotides, the CDR3 is TGTGCCAGCAGCCGGACATTGAACACTGAAGCTTTCTTT. Protein sequence: CASSRTLNTEAFF. The chain combines TRBV7-3 with TRBJ1-1; possibly TRBD1 for D (5 bases). The V end lost 5 bases, the J end lost 0 bases, and 7 bases lay between the germline ends. The CDR3 covers 13 residues. Germline loops: CDR1 SGHTA, CDR2 FQGTGA.

Only a few counts were recorded for this clone. V is TRBV6-5 and J is TRBJ1-5, with D uncertain. Between the trimmed V and J ends, which lost 0 bases and 7 bases, there was a span of 10 bases. This CDR3 contains 14 residues. Germline assignment: CDR1 MNHEY and CDR2 SVGAGI. The CDR3 region is CASSYSSAEQPQHF. As DNA, the CDR3 is TGTGCCAGCAGTTACTCGAGCGCAGAACAGCCCCAGCATTTT.